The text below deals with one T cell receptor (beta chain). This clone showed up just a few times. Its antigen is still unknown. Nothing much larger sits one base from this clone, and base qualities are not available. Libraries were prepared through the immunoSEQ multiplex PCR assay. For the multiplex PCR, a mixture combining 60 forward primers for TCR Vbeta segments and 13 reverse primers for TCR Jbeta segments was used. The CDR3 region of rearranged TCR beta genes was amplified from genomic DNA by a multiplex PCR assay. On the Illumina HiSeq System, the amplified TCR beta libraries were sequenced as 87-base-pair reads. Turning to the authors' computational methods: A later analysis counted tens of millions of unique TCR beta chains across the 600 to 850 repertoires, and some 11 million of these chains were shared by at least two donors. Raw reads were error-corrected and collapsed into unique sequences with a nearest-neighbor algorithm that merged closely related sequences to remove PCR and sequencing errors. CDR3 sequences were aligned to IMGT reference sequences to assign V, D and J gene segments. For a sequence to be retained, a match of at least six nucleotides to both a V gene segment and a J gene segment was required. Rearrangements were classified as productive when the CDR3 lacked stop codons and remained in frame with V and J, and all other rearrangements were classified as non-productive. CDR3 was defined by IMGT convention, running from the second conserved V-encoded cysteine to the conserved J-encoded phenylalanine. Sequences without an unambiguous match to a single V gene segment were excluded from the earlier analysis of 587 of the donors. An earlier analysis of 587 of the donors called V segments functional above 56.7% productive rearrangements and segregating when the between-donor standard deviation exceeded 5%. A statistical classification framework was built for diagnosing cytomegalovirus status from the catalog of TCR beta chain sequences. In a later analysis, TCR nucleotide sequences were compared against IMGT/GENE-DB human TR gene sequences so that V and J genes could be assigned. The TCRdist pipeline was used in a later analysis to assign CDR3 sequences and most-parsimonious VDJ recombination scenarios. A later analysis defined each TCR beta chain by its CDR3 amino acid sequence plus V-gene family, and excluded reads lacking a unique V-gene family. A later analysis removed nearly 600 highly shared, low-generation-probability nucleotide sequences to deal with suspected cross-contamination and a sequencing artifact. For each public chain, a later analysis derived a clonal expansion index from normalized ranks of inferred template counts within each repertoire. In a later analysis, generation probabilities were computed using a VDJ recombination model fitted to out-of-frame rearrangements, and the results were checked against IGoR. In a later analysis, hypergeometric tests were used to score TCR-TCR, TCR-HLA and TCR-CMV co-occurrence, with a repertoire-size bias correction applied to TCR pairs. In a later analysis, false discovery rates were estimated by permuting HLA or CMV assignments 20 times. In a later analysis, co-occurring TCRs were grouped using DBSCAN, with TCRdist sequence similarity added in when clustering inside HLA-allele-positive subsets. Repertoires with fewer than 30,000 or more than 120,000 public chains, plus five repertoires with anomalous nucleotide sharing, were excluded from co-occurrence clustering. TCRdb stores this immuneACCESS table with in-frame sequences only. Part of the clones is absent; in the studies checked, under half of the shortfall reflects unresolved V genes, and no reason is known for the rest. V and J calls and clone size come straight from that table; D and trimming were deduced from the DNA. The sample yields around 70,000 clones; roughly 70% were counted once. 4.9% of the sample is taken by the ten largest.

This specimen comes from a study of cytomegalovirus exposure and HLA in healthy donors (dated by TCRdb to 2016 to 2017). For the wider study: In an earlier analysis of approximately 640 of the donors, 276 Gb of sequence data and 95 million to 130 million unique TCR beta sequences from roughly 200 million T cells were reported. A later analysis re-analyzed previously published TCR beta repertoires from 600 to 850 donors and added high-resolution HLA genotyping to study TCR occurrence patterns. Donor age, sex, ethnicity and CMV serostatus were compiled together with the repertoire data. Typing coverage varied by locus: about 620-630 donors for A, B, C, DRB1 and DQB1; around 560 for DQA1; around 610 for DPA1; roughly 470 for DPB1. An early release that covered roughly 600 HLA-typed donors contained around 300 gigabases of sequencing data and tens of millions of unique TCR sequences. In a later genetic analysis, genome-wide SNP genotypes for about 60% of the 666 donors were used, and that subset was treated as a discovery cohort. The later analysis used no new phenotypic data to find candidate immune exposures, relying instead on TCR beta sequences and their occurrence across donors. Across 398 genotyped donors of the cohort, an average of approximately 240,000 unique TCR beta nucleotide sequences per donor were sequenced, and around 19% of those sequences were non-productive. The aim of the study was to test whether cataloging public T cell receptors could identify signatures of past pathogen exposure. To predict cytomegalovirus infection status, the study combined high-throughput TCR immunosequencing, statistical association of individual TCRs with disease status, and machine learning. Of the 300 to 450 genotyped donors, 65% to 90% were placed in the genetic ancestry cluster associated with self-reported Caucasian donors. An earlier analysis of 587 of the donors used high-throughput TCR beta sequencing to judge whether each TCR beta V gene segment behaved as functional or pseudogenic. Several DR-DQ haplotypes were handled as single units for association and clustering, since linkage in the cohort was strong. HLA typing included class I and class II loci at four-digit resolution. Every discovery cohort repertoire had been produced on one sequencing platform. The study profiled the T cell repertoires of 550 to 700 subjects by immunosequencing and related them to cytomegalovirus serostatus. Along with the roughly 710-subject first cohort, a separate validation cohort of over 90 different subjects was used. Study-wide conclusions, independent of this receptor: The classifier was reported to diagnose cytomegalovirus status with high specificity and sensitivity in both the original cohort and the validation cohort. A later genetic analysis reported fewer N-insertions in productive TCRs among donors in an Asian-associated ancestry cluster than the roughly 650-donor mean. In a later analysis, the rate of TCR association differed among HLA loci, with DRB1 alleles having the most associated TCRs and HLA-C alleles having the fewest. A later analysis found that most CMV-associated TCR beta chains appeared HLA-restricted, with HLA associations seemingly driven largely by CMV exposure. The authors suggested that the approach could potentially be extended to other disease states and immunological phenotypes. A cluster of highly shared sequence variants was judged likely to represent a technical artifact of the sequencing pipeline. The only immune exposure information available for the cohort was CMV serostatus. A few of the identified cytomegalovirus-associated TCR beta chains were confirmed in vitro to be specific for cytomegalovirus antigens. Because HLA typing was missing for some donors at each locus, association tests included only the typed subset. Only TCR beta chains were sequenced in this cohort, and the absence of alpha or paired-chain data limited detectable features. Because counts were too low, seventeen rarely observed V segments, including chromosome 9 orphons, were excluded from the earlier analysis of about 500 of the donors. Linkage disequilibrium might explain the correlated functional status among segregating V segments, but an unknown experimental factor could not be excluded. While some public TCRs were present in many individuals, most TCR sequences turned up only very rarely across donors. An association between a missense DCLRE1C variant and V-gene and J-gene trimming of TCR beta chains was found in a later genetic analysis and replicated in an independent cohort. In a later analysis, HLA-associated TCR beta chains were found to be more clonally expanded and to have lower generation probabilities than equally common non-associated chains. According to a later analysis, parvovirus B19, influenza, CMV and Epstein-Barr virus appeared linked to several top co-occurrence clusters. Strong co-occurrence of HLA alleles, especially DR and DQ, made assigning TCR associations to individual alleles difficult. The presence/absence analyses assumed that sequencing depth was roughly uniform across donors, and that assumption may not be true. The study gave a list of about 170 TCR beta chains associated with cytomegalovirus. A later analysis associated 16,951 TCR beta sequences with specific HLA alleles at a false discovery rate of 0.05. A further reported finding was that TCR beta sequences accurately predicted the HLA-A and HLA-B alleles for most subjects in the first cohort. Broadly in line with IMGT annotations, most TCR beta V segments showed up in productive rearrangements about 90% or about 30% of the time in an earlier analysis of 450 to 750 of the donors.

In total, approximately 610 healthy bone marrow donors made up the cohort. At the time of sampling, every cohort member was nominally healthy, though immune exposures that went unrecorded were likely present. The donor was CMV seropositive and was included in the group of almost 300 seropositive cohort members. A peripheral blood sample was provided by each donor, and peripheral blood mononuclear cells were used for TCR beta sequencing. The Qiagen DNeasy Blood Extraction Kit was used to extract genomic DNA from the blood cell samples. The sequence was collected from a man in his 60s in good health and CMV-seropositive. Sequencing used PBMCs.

The CDR3 sequence is CAWTRTGFTNEKLFF. The DNA sequence is TGTGCCTGGACCCGCACAGGTTTCACTAATGAAAAACTGTTTTTT. This chain joins TRBV30 to TRBJ1-4; TRBD1 could be the D gene, as 5 bases match. The CDR3 spans 15 residues, from the cysteine through the phenylalanine. This entry keeps only the CDR3 DNA: 45 bases, framed from base 1. Per the germline V gene (reference sequence), GTSNPN is the CDR1 and SVGIG is the CDR2. V is reduced by 4 bases and J by 2 bases, leaving a spacing of 14 bases between them.